This TCR beta chain was captured in a study of blood T cell repertoires in COVID-19. Looking at the study overall: There were acute and convalescent COVID-19 samples, and they came from the United States, Italy and Spain. PBMCs, B-cell-depleted T cells, or T cells provided the cDNA or gDNA that made up the material.

V dropped 7 bases and J dropped 8; count of bases not matched to a gene: 11. CDR1 SEHNR and CDR2 FQNEAQ come from the germline V gene (reference sequence). This CDR3 region has 15 residues. Original processing methods: Estimation of nucleated cell counts relied on the amplification of reference gene primers. The assay was immunoSEQ multiplex PCR, and TCRdb's table has in-frame clones only and misses some. V, J and clone size reflect that table, while D and trimming were determined from the DNA. The sample includes approximately 150,000 clones, just under 90% of them seen just once. This receptor was identified in a woman between 50 and 59 years old with active or convalescent COVID-19. The sample comprised peripheral blood. The chain couples TRBV7-9 to TRBJ1-3; 10 nucleotides agree with TRBD1. This chain's CDR3 is CASTILRDRGDTIYF. The CDR3 coding sequence is TGTGCCAGCACCATTCTCCGGGACAGGGGTGACACCATATATTTT.